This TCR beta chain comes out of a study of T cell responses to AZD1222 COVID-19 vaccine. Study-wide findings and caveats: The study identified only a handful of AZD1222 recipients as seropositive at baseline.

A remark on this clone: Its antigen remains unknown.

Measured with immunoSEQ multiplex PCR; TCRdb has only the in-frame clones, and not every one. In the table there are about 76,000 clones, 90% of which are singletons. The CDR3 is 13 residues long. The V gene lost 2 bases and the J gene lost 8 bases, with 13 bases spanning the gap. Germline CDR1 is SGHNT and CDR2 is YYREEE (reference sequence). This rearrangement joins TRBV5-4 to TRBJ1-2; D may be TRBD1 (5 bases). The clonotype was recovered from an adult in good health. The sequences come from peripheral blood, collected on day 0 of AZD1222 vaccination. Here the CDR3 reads CASSFQEGDGYTF. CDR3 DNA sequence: TGTGCCAGCAGCTTTCAGGAAGGGGACGGCTACACCTTC.